This paragraph covers one TCR beta chain sequence. Its cognate antigen is unknown. The data were taken from a study of shared clonotypes between healthy human individuals. Study results and limitations: Among a handful of donors, about 5% of naive CD4 clonotypes were found in common.

The CDR3 has 15 amino acids. The junction had 5 bases not matched to a gene; V was cut back by 5 bases and J by 1 base. Germline assignment: CDR1 LNHDA and CDR2 SQIVND (reference sequence). The protocol was immunoSEQ multiplex PCR, while the TCRdb copy is restricted to in-frame clones and leaves out a portion. The sample has around 700,000 clones, approximately 74% seen once; the top ten hold 1.7%. The chain combines TRBV19 with TRBJ2-7; 10 bases are shared with TRBD2. The TCR originated in a woman in her thirties in good health. The sequenced sample consisted of memory CD4+ T cells sorted from blood. As for subset: CD45RA-negative fraction. As DNA, the CDR3 is TGTGCCAGTAGTCCTCAGACTAGCGGGTCCTACGAGCAGTACTTC. Translating it yields CASSPQTSGSYEQYF. Filled out from reference TRBV19 and TRBJ2-7, the complete variable domain reads DGGITQSPKYLFRKEGQNVTLSCEQNLNHDAMYWYRQDPGQGLRLIYYSQIVNDFQKGDIAEGYSVSREKKESFPLTVTSAQKNPTAFYLCASSPQTSGSYEQYFGPGTRLTVT.